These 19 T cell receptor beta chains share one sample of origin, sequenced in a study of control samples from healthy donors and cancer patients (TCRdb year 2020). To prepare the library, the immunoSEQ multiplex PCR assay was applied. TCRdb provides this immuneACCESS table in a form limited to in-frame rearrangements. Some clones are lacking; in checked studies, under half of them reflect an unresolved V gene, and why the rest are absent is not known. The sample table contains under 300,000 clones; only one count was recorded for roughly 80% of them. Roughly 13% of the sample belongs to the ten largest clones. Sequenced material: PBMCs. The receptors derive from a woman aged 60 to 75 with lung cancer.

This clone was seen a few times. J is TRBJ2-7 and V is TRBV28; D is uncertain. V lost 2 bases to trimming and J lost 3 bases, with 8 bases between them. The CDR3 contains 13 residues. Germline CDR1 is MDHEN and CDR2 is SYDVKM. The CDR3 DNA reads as TGTGCCAGCAGTTTAACCCAGATCTACGAGCAGTACTTC. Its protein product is CASSLTQIYEQYF.

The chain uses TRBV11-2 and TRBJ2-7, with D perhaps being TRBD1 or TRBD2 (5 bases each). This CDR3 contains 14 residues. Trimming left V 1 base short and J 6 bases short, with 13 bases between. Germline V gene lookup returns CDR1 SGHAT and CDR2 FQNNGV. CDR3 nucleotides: TGTGCCAGCAGCTTAGTTGCTGCAGGGAGCGAGCAGTACTTC. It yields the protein CASSLVAAGSEQYF.

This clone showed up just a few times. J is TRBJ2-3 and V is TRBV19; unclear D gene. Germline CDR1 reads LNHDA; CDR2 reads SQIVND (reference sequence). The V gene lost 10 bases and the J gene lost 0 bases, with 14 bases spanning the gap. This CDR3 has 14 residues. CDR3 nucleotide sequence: TGTGCCACCCTGGTCCCAGGAAGCACAGATACGCAGTATTTT. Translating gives CATLVPGSTDTQYF.

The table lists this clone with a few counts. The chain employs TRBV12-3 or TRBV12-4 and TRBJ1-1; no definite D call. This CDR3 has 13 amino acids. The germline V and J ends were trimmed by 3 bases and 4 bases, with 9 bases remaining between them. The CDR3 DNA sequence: TGTGCCAGCAGTTTCGCCGGAGGCACTGAAGCTTTCTTT. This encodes CASSFAGGTEAFF.

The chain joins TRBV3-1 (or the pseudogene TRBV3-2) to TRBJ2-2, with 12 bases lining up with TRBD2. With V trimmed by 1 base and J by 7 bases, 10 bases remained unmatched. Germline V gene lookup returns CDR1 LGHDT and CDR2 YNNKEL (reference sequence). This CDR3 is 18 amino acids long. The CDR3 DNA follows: TGTGCCAGCAGCCAAGGACTAGCGGGGGACCCCTGGGGCGGGGAGCTGTTTTTT. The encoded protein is CASSQGLAGDPWGGELFF.

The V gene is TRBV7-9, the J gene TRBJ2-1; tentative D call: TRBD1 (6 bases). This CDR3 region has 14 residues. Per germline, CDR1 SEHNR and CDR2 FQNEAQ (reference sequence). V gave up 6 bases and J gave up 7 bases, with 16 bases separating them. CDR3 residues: CASRHAAGDNEQFF. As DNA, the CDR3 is TGTGCCAGCAGGCACGCGGCAGGGGATAATGAGCAGTTCTTC.

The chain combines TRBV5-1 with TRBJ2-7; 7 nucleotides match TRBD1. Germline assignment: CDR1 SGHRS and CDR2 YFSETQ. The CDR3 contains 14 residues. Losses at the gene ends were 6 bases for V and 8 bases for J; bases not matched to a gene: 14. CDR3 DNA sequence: TGCGCCAGCAAGAACAGGCAGGGGGATGACAAGCAGTACTTC. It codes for CASKNRQGDDKQYF.

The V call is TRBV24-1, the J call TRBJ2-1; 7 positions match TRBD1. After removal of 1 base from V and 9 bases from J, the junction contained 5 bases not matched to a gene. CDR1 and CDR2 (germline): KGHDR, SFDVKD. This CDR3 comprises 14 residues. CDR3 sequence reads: CATSDLLQGSEQFF. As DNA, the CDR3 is TGTGCCACCAGTGATTTACTACAGGGGAGTGAGCAGTTCTTC.

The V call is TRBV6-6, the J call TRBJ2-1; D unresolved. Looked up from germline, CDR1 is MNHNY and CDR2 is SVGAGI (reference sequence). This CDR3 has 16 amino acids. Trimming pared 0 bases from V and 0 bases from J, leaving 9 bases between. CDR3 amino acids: CASSYSRGVSYNEQFF. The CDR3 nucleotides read TGTGCCAGCAGTTACTCCCGCGGAGTCTCCTACAATGAGCAGTTCTTC.

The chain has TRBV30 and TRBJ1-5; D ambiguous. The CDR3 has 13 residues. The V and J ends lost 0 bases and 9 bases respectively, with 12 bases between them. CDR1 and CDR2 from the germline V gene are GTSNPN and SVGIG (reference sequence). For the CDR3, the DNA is TGTGCCTGGAGTGTGGCAGTCGGTTCGCCCCAGCATTTT. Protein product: CAWSVAVGSPQHF.

In nucleotides, the CDR3 is TGTGCCAGCTCACCACCCCCGGACAGGGGGAATGAAAAACTGTTTTTT. This codes for CASSPPPDRGNEKLFF. The V gene is TRBV18, the J gene TRBJ1-4, with 10 nucleotides matching TRBD1. Germline CDR1 reads KGHSH; CDR2 reads LQKENI. Trimming took 0 bases from V and 5 from J; bases not matched to a gene: 3. This CDR3 region has 16 residues.

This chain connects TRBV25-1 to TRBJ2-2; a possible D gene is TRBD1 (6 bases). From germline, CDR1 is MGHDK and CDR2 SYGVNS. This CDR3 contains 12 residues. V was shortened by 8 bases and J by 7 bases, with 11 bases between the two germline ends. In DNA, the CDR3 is TGTGCCAGCCGGACAGTCGGCGGGGAGCTGTTTTTT. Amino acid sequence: CASRTVGGELFF.

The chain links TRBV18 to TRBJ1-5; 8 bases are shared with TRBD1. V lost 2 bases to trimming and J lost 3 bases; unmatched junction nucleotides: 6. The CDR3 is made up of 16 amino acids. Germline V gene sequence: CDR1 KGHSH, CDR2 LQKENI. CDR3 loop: CASSPNPGQDNQPQHF. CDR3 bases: TGTGCCAGCTCACCAAACCCGGGACAGGACAATCAGCCCCAGCATTTT.

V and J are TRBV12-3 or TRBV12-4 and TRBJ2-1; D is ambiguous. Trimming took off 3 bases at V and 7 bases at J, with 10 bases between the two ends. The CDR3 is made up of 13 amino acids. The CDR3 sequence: CASSFDLRNEQFF. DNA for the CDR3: TGTGCCAGCAGTTTTGACCTCCGGAATGAGCAGTTCTTC.

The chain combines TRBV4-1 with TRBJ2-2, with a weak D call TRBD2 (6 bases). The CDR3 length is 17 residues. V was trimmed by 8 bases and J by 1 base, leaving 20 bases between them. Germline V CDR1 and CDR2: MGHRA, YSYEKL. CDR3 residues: CASGGGSRGKNTGELFF. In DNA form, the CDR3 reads TGCGCCAGCGGTGGGGGTTCACGGGGGAAGAACACCGGGGAGCTGTTTTTT.

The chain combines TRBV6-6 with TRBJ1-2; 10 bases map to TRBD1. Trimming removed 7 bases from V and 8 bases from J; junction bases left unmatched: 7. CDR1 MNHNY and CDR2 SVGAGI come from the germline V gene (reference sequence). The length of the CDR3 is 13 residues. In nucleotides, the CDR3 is TGTGCCAGCAACTTCGGGACAGGGGACGGCTACACCTTC. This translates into CASNFGTGDGYTF.

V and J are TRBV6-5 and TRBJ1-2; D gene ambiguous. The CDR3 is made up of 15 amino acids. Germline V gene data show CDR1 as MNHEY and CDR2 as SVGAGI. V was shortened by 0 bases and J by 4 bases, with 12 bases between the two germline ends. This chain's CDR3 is CASSYSPPTSYGYTF. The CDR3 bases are TGTGCCAGCAGTTACTCGCCACCAACCTCCTATGGCTACACCTTC.

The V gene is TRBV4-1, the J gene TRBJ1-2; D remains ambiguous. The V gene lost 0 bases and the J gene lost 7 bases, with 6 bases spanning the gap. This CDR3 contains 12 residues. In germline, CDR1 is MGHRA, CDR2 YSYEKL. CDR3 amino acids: CASSQEVVGYTF. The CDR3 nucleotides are TGCGCCAGCAGCCAAGAAGTAGTTGGCTACACCTTC.

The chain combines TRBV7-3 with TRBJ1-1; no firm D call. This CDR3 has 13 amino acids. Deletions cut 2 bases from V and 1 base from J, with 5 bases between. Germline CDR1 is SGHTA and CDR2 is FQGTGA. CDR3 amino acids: CASSLGSNTEAFF. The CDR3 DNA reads TGTGCCAGCAGCTTAGGGTCGAACACTGAAGCTTTCTTT.